In its sample, the clone carrying this T cell receptor beta chain was seen a few times. Antigen unknown. The PCR had 60 Vbeta and 13 Jbeta primers. In the authors' methods: Roughly 83 million unique TCR beta chains, around 11 million of them shared, were counted by a later analysis. Using immunoSEQ multiplex PCR, the repertoire was profiled, and TCRdb retains in-frame clones only, with some absent. Clone size and the V and J calls come from that table; the DNA yielded D and trimming. The table shows 100,000 to 150,000 clones, with roughly a sixth occurring only once. Trimming pared 7 bases from V and 6 bases from J, leaving 19 bases between. CDR1 and CDR2 (germline): MDHEN, SYDVKM. The CDR3 extends over 15 amino acids. These data are taken from a study of cytomegalovirus exposure and HLA in healthy donors. Study conclusions and caveats: Versus the roughly 700-donor mean, an Asian-associated ancestry cluster reportedly showed fewer N-insertions in a later analysis. Follow-up analysis seemed to connect common viral pathogens with several of the most significant clusters identified.

It was healthy bone marrow donors who served as donors. The sequenced material came from PBMCs. V usage is TRBV28 and J usage is TRBJ1-5; no clear D. The source is a female donor in good health and CMV-seropositive. CDR3 sequence: CASTQLGVVGQPQHF. The DNA for the CDR3 is TGTGCCAGCACCCAACTCGGGGTAGTAGGTCAGCCCCAGCATTTT. Looking up the rest from reference TRBV28 and TRBJ1-5 gives the full variable domain: DVKVTQSSRYLVKRTGEKVFLECVQDMDHENMFWYRQDPGLGLRLIYFSYDVKMKEKGDIPEGYSVSREKKERFSLILESASTNQTSMYLCASTQLGVVGQPQHFGDGTRLSIL.